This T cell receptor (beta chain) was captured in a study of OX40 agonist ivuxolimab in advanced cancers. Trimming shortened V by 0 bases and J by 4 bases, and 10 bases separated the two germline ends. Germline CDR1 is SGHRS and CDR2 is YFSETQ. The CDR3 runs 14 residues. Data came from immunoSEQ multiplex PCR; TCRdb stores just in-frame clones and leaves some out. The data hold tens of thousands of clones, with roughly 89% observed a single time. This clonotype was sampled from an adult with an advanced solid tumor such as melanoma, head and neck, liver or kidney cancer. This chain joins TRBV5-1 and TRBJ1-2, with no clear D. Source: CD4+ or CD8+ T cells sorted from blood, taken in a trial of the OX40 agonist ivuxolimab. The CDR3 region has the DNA TGCGCCAGCAGCTTGGATGGCCGGGGCTATGGCTACACCTTC. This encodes CASSLDGRGYGYTF.